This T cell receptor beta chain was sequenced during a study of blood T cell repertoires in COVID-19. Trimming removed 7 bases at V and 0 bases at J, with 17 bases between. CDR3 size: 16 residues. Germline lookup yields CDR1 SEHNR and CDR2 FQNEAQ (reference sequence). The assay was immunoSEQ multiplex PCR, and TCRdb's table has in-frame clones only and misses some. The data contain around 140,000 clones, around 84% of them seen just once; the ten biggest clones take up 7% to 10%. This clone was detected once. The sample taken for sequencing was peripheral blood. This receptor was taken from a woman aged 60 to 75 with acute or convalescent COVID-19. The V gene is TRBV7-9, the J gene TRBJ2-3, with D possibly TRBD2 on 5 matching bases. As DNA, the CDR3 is TGTGCCAGCACCCTATGGAGGAGCGCTAGCACAGATACGCAGTATTTT. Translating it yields CASTLWRSASTDTQYF.